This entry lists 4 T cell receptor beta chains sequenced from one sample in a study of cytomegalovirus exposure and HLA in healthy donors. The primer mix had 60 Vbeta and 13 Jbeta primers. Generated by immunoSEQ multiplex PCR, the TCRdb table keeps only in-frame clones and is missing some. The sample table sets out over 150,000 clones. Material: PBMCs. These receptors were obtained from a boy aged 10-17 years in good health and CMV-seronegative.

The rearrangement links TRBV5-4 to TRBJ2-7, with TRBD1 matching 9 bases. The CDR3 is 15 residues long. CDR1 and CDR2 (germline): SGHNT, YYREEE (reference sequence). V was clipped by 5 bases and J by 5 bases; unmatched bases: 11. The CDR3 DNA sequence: TGTGCCAGCAGTAGGACAGGGGCCCCCAGGGACGAGCAGTACTTC. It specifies CASSRTGAPRDEQYF.

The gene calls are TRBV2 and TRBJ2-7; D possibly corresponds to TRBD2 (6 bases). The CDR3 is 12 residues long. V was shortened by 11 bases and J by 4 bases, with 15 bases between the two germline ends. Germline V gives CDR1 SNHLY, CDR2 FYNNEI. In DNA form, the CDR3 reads TGTGCCGGCTCGCGGGGAAGGTACGAGCAGTACTTC. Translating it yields CAGSRGRYEQYF.

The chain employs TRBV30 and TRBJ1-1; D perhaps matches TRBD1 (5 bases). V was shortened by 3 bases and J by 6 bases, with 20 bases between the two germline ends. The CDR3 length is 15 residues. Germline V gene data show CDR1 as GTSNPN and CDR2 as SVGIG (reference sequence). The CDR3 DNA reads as TGTGCCTGGAGCGGGCAAACTGACAGAGGCTCTGAAGCTTTCTTT. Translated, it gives CAWSGQTDRGSEAFF.

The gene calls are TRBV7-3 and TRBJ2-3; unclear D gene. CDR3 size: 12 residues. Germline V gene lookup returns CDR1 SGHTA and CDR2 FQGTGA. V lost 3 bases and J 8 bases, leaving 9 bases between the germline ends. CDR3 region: CASSFPSSTQYF. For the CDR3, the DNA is TGTGCCAGCAGCTTCCCCTCCTCTACGCAGTATTTT.